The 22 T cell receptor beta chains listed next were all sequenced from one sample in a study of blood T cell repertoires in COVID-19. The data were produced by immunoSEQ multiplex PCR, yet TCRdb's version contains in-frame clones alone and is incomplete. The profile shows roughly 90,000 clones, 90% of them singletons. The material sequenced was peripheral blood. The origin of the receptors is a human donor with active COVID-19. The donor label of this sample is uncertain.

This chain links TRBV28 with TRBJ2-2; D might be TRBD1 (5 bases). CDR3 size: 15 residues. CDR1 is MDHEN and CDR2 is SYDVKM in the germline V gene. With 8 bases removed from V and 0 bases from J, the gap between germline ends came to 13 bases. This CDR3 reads CASQGPRANTGELFF. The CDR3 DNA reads TGTGCCAGCCAAGGCCCCAGGGCGAACACCGGGGAGCTGTTTTTT.

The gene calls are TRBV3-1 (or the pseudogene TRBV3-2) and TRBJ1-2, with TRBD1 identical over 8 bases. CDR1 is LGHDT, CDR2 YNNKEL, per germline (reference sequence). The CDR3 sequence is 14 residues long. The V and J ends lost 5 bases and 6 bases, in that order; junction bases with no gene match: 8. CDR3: CASSETGEYDGYTF. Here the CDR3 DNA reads TGTGCCAGCAGCGAGACAGGGGAGTATGATGGCTACACCTTC.

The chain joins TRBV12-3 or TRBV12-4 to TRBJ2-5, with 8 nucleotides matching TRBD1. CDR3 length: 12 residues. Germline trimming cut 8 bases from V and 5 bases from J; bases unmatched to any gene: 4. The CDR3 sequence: CASGRQGETQYF. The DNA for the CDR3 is TGTGCCAGCGGCCGACAGGGGGAGACCCAGTACTTC.

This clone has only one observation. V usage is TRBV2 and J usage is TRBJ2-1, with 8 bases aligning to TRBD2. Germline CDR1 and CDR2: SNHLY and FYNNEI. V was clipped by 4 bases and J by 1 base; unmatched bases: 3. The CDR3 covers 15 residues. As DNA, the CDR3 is TGTGCCAGCAGTGCCCGCGGGGGGTCCTACAATGAGCAGTTCTTC. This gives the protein CASSARGGSYNEQFF.

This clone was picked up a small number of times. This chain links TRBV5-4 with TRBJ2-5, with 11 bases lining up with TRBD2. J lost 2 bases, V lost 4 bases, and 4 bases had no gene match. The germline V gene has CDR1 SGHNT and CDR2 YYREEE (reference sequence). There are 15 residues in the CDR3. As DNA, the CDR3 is TGTGCCAGCAGCGGTACTAGCGGGGGACAAGAGACCCAGTACTTC. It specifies CASSGTSGGQETQYF.

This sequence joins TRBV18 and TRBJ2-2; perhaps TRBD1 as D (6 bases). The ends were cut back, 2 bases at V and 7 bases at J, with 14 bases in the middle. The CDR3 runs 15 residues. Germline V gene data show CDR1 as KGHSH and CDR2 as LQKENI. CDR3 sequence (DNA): TGTGCCAGCTCACCATCCACAGGGATAGGCGGGGAGCTGTTTTTT. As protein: CASSPSTGIGGELFF.

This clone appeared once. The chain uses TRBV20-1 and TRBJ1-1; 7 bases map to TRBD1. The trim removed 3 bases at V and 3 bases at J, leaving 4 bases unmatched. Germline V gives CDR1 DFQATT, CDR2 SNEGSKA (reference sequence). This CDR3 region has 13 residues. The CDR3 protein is CSASVGGYTEAFF. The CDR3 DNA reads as TGCAGTGCTAGTGTAGGGGGCTACACTGAAGCTTTCTTT.

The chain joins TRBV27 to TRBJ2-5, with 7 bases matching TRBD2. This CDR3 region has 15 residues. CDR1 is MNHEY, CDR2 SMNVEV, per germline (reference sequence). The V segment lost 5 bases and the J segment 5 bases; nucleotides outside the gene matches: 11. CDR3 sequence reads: CASSPRTRRTETQYF. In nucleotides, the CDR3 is TGTGCCAGCAGTCCGCGGACTAGACGCACCGAGACCCAGTACTTC.

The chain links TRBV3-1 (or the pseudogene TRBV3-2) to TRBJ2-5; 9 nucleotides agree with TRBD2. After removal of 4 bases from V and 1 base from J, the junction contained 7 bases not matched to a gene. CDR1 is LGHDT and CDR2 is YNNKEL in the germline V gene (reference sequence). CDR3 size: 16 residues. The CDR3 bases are TGTGCCAGCAGCCCTCTAGCGGGGAGAAGCCAAGAGACCCAGTACTTC. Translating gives CASSPLAGRSQETQYF.

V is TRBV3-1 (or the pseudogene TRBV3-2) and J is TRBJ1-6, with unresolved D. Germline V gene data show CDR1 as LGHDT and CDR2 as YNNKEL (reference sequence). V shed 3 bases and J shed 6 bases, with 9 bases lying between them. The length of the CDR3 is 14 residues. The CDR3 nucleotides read TGTGCCAGCAGCCAGTTAGAGTCTAATTCACCCCTCCACTTT. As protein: CASSQLESNSPLHF.

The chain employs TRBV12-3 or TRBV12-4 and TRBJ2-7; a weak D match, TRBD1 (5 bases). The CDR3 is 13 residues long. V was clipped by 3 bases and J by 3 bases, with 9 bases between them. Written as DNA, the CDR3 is TGTGCCAGCAGTTTGGCAGGGATCTACGAGCAGTACTTC. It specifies CASSLAGIYEQYF.

The CDR3 loop is CASSTGGGDEAFF. The CDR3 region has the DNA TGTGCCAGCAGCACCGGAGGAGGTGATGAAGCTTTCTTT. This chain uses TRBV7-3 with TRBJ1-1; D unclear. CDR1 is SGHTA and CDR2 is FQGTGA in the germline V gene. The CDR3 has 13 residues. V was trimmed by 5 bases and J by 7 bases, leaving 14 bases between them.

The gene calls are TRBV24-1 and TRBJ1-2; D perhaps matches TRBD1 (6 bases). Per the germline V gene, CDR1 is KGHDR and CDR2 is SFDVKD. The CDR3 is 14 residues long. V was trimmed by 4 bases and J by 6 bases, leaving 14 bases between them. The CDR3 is CATSDYRVMDGYTF. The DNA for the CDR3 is TGTGCCACCAGTGACTACAGGGTCATGGATGGCTACACCTTC.

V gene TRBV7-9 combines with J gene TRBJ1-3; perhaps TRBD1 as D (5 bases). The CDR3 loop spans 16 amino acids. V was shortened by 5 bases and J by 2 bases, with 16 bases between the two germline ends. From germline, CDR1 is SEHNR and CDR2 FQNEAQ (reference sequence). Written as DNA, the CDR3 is TGTGCCAGCAGCCCCGCGGGATGGGGGACTGGAAACACCATATATTTT. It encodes CASSPAGWGTGNTIYF.

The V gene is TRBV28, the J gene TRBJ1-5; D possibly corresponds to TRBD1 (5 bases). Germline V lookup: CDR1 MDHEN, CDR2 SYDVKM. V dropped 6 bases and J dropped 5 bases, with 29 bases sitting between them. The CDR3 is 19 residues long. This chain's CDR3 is CASSPGGTQGGIRDQPQHF. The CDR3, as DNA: TGTGCCAGCAGCCCCGGGGGAACCCAGGGTGGTATCCGGGATCAGCCCCAGCATTTT. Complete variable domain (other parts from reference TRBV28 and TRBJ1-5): DVKVTQSSRYLVKRTGEKVFLECVQDMDHENMFWYRQDPGLGLRLIYFSYDVKMKEKGDIPEGYSVSREKKERFSLILESASTNQTSMYLCASSPGGTQGGIRDQPQHFGDGTRLSIL.

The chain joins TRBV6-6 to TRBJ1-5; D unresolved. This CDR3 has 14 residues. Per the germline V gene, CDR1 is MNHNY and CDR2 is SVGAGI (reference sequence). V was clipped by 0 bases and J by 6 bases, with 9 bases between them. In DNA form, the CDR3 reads TGTGCCAGCAGTTACTCGAAAGGGAGTCAGCCCCAGCATTTT. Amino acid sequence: CASSYSKGSQPQHF.

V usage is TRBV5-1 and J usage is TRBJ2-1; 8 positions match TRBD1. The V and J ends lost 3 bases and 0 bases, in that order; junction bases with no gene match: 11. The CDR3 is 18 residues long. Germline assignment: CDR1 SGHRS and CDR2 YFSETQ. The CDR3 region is CASSSPYADRGSYNEQFF. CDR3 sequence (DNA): TGCGCCAGCAGCTCGCCCTATGCTGACAGGGGCTCCTACAATGAGCAGTTCTTC.

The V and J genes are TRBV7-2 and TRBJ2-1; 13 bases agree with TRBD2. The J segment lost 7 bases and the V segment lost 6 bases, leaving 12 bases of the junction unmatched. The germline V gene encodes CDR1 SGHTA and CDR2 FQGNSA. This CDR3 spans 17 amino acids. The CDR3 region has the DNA TGTGCCAGCAGAACTAGCGGGGGGGCCCTAAGGGATAATGAGCAGTTCTTC. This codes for CASRTSGGALRDNEQFF.

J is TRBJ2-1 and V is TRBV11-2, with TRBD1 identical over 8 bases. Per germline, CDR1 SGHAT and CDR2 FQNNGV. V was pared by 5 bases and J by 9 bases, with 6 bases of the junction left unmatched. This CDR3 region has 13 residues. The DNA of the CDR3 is TGTGCCAGCAGCCCGGACAGGGCGGGTGAGCAGTTCTTC. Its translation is CASSPDRAGEQFF. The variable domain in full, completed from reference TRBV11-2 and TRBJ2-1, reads EAGVAQSPRYKIIEKRQSVAFWCNPISGHATLYWYQQILGQGPKLLIQFQNNGVVDDSQLPKDRFSAERLKGVDSTLKIQPAKLEDSAVYLCASSPDRAGEQFFGPGTRLTVL.

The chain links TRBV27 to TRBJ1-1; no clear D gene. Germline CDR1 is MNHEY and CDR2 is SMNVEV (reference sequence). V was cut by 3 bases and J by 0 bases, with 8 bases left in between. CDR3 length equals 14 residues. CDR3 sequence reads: CASSFSGVNTEAFF. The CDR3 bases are TGTGCCAGCAGTTTTTCGGGTGTGAACACTGAAGCTTTCTTT.

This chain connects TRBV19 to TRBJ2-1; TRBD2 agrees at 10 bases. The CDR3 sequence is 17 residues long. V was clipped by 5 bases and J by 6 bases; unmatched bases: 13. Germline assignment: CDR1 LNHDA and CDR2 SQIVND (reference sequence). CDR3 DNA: TGTGCCAGTAGTGGGCTAGCGGGGGTTCAAGGGAGCAATGAGCAGTTCTTC. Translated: CASSGLAGVQGSNEQFF.

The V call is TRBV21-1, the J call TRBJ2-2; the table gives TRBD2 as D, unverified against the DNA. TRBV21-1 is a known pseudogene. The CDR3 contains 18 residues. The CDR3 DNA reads TGTGCCAGCAGCAGACCGGGACTAGCGGGGGAAAACACCGGGGAGCTGTTTTTT. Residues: CASSRPGLAGENTGELFF.